A single T cell receptor (beta chain) is shown here with its context. The data originate from a study of Ad26.COV2.S vaccination and SARS-CoV-2 variants. This sample's treatment: roughly 18 received Ad26.COV2.S at low or high dose, single or two shots; roughly five received placebo; per-sample allocation not given. The samples date from day 63 after the first vaccine or placebo injection. Immunization relied on an Ad26 vector, which expressed Wuhan-strain SARS-CoV-2 spike. The data were produced by immunoSEQ multiplex PCR, yet TCRdb's version contains in-frame clones alone and is incomplete. The data show roughly 500,000 clones, roughly nine tenths seen once. The CDR3 spans 15 residues. Germline loops: CDR1 SGDLS, CDR2 YYNGEE. The V end lost 4 bases, the J end lost 7 bases, and 17 bases lay between the germline ends.

Source: peripheral blood, taken in a trial of Ad26.COV2.S vaccine versus placebo. The source is a person between 18 and 59 years old who received the Ad26.COV2.S COVID-19 vaccine or a placebo. The genes are TRBV9 and TRBJ2-2; a possible D gene is TRBD2 (6 bases). CDR3: CASSPPVRGSGELFF. The CDR3 region has the DNA TGTGCCAGCAGCCCTCCTGTCCGGGGGAGCGGGGAGCTGTTTTTT.